Listed below are T cell receptor beta chains from one sample, sequenced in a study of T cells expressing NK-cell markers. Using the 5' RACE reads, TCRdb records one entry per CDR3 protein without DNA. This sample's table reports some 390,000 distinct CDR3 sequences. Sequenced: blood T cells: a sorted CD56 or NKG2C T cell subset, CD4+ or CD8+ T cells, or bulk PBMC T cells (not recorded which). The receptors come from a woman aged 45-65 years in good health. CDR3s include the opening cysteine and the closing phenylalanine or tryptophan.

CDR3aa: CSVRGRGRQETQYF
v_gene: TRBV29-1
j_gene: TRBJ2-5

CDR3aa: CASTAGSDTQYF
v_gene: TRBV7-9
j_gene: TRBJ2-3

CDR3aa: CASSQDPDTSPFLGEQYF
v_gene: TRBV14
j_gene: TRBJ2-7

CDR3aa: CASSLKSQGTEAFF
v_gene: TRBV3-1
j_gene: TRBJ1-1

CDR3aa: CSARGGPDTQYF
v_gene: TRBV20-1
j_gene: TRBJ2-3

CDR3aa: CSANAGALEQFF
v_gene: TRBV20-1
j_gene: TRBJ2-1

CDR3aa: CASSLPRARAYNEQFF
v_gene: TRBV3-1
j_gene: TRBJ2-1

CDR3aa: CASRTLSGANVLTF
v_gene: TRBV10-3
j_gene: TRBJ2-6

CDR3aa: CASGIGLANTGELFF
v_gene: TRBV12-3/TRBV12-4
j_gene: TRBJ2-2

CDR3aa: CSVALSTSGRGDEQFF
v_gene: TRBV29-1
j_gene: TRBJ2-1

CDR3aa: CASSQGWENEQFF
v_gene: TRBV14
j_gene: TRBJ2-1

CDR3aa: CASSPRTSGGADTQYF
v_gene: TRBV7-6
j_gene: TRBJ2-3

CDR3aa: CASSPFTGGETQYF
v_gene: TRBV28
j_gene: TRBJ2-5

CDR3aa: CASSFSGPGGEQYF
v_gene: TRBV12-3/TRBV12-4
j_gene: TRBJ2-7

CDR3aa: CASSLDRIPLSNEQFF
v_gene: TRBV7-9
j_gene: TRBJ2-1

CDR3aa: CASSINHRDRVSPLHF
v_gene: TRBV19
j_gene: TRBJ1-6

CDR3aa: CASSLAGGSSYNEQFF
v_gene: TRBV5-1
j_gene: TRBJ2-1

CDR3aa: CASSFGDEKLFF
v_gene: TRBV27
j_gene: TRBJ1-4

CDR3aa: CASTIGGQPQHF
v_gene: TRBV19
j_gene: TRBJ1-5

CDR3aa: CASSLASGQGLNTGELFF
v_gene: TRBV5-1
j_gene: TRBJ2-2